This T cell receptor beta chain was retrieved from a study of CD8 T cells in ankylosing spondylitis. Study results and limitations: Within matched ankylosing spondylitis synovial fluid, disease-linked clones were reportedly significantly enriched. There was a TCR beta motif, made of several highly homologous variants, that appeared characteristic of ankylosing spondylitis blood.

This CDR3 contains 13 residues. The V gene lost 8 bases and the J gene lost 2 bases, with 13 bases spanning the gap. CDR1 SEHNR and CDR2 FQNEAQ come from the germline V gene (reference sequence). In TCRdb, the 5' RACE reads were re-called with MiXCR into one record per CDR3 protein. The table lists 380,000 or so distinct CDR3 sequences, 20% to 25% of them singletons. A note on this clonotype: Its antigen remains unidentified.

J is TRBJ2-7 and V is TRBV7-9, with a tentative D call TRBD2 (5 bases). The receptor was derived from a male donor with ankylosing spondylitis or in good health (not recorded which). Sequencing was performed on blood, either unsorted or a sorted T cell fraction (not recorded which). The CDR3 DNA reads as TGTGCCAGCGCGCCGAGGGTTACCTACGAGCAGTACTTC. Protein product: CASAPRVTYEQYF.